The T cell receptor beta chain described here comes from a study of blood T cell repertoires in COVID-19. Germline V CDR1 and CDR2: SGDLS, YYNGEE. V was clipped by 6 bases and J by 4 bases, with 19 bases between them. The CDR3 sequence is 16 residues long. This table comes from immunoSEQ multiplex PCR, and its TCRdb copy is limited to in-frame clones, with some not included. The sample has approximately 300,000 clones; about 85% are singletons. The sequencing input was PBMCs or T cells enriched from blood (not recorded which). The chain combines TRBV9 with TRBJ1-4; D gene uncertain. The clonotype was recovered from a woman aged 30 to 39 who had been exposed to COVID-19. CDR3 protein: CASKRKSTEDNEKLFF. CDR3 in DNA: TGTGCCAGCAAGAGAAAATCGACGGAGGATAATGAAAAACTGTTTTTT.